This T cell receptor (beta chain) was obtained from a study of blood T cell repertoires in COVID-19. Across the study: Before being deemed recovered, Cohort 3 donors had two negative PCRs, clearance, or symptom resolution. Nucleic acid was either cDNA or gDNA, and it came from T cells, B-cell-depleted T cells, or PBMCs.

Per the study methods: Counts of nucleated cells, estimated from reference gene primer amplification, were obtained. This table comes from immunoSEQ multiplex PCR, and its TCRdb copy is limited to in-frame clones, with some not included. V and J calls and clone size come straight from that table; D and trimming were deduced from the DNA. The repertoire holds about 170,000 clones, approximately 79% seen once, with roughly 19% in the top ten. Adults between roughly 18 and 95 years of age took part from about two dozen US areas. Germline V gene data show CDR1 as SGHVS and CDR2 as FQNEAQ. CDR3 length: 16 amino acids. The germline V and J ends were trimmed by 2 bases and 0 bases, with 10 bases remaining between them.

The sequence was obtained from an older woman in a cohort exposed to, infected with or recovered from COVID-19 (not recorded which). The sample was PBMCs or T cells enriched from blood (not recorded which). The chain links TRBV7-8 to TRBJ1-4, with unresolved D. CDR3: CASSLYVRATNEKLFF. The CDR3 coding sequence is TGTGCCAGCAGCTTATACGTTAGAGCAACTAATGAAAAACTGTTTTTT.